This TCR beta chain is from a study of blood T cell repertoires in COVID-19. Assay: immunoSEQ multiplex PCR; the TCRdb copy retains only in-frame clones and omits some. Here the sample spans 200,000 to 250,000 clones, around 88% being singletons. CDR1 is LNHDA and CDR2 is SQIVND in the germline V gene (reference sequence). The V gene lost 7 bases and the J gene lost 5 bases, with 14 bases spanning the gap. The CDR3 covers 14 residues. This clonotype was obtained from a man aged 18 to 30 with active or convalescent COVID-19. The J gene is TRBJ2-2, the V gene TRBV19, with a weak D call TRBD2 (6 bases). Sequenced: peripheral blood. The DNA of the CDR3 is TGTGCCAGTATGGGGCGGGACGGTACCGGGGAGCTGTTTTTT. It specifies CASMGRDGTGELFF.